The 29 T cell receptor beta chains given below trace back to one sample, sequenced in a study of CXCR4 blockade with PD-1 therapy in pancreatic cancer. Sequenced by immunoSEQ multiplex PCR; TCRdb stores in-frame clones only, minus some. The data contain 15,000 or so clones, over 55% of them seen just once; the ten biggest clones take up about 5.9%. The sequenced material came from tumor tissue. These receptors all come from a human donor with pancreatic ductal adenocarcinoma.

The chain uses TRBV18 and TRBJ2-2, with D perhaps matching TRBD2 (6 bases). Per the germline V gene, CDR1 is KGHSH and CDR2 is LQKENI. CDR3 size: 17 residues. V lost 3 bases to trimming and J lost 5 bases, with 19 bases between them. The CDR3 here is CASSPPLAGRGTGELFF. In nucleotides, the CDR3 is TGTGCCAGCTCACCGCCTCTAGCCGGGAGAGGGACCGGGGAGCTGTTTTTT.

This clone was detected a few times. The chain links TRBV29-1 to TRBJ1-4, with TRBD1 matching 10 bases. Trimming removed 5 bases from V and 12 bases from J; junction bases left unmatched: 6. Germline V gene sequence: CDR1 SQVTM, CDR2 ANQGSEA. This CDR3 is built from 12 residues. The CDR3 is CSVSRTGGELFF. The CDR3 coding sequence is TGCAGCGTTTCCCGGACAGGGGGGGAACTGTTTTTT.

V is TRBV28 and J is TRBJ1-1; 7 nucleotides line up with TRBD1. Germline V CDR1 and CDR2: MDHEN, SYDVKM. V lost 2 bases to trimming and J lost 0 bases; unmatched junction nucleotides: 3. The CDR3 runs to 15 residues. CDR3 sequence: CASSLPGQLNTEAFF. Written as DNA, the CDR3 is TGTGCCAGCAGTTTACCGGGACAGCTGAACACTGAAGCTTTCTTT.

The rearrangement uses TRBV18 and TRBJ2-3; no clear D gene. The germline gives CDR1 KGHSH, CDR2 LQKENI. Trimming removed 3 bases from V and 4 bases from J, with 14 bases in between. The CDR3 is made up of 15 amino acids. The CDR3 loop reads CASSPALDDADTQYF. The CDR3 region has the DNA TGTGCCAGCTCACCCGCCCTCGATGATGCAGATACGCAGTATTTT.

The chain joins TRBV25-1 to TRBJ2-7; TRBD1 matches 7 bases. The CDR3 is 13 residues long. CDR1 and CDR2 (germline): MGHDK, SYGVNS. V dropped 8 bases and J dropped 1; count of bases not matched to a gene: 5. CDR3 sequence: CASSGTDSYEQYF. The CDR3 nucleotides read TGTGCCAGCTCCGGGACAGATTCCTACGAGCAGTACTTC.

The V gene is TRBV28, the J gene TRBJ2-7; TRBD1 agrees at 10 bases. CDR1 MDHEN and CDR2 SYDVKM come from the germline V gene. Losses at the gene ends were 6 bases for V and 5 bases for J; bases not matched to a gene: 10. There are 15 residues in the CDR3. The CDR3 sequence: CASRPTGGLIHEQYF. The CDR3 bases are TGTGCCAGCAGACCGACAGGGGGCCTTATTCACGAGCAGTACTTC. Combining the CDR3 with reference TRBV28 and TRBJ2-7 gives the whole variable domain DVKVTQSSRYLVKRTGEKVFLECVQDMDHENMFWYRQDPGLGLRLIYFSYDVKMKEKGDIPEGYSVSREKKERFSLILESASTNQTSMYLCASRPTGGLIHEQYFGPGTRLTVT.

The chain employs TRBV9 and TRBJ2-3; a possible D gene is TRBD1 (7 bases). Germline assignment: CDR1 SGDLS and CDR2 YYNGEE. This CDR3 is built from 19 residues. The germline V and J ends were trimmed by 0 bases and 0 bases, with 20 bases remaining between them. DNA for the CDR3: TGTGCCAGCAGCGTAGGAAGGGGGCACGGGACTGTGAGCACAGATACGCAGTATTTT. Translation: CASSVGRGHGTVSTDTQYF.

In nucleotides, the CDR3 is TGTGCCTGGAGTGTACGCCCGGGAGGAACCTCCAATGAGCAGTTCTTC. Its translation: CAWSVRPGGTSNEQFF. The V gene is TRBV30, the J gene TRBJ2-1; 7 positions match TRBD2. CDR1 GTSNPN and CDR2 SVGIG come from the germline V gene (reference sequence). V lost 0 bases and J lost 6; bases outside the gene matches: 11. The CDR3 is 16 amino acids.

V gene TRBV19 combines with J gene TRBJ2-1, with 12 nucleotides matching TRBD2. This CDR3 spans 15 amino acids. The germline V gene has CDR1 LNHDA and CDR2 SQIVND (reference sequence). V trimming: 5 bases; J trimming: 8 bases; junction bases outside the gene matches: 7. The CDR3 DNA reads TGTGCCAGTAGTTCTCTAGCGGGAGGGCCCTATGAGCAGTTCTTC. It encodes CASSSLAGGPYEQFF.

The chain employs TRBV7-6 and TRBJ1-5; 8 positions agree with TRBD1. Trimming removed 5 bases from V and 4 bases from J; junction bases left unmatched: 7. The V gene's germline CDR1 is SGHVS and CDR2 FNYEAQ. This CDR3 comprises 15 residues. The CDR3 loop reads CASSLGQASNQPQHF. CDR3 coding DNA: TGTGCCAGCAGCCTGGGACAGGCGAGTAATCAGCCCCAGCATTTT.

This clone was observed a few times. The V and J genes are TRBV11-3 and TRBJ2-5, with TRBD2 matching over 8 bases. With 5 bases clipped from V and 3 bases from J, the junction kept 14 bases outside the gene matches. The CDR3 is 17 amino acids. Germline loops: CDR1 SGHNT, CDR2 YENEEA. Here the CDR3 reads CASSRQGSPGREETQYF. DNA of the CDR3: TGTGCCAGCAGCCGCCAAGGAAGTCCCGGGAGGGAAGAGACCCAGTACTTC.

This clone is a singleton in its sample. This chain's CDR3 is CASSYSWTSGGNEQFF. For the CDR3, the DNA is TGTGCCAGCAGTTACTCGTGGACTAGCGGGGGCAATGAGCAGTTCTTC. This chain links TRBV6-7 with TRBJ2-1; 13 bases line up with TRBD2. TRBV6-7 is an ORF; its function is uncertain. The CDR3 has 16 amino acids. V gave up 0 bases and J gave up 6 bases; unmatched junction bases: 2.

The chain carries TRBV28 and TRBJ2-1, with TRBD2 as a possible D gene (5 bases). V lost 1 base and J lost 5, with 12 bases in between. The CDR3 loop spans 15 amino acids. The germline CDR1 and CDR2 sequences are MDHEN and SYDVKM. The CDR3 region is CASSLYQTINNEQFF. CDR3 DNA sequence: TGTGCCAGCAGTTTATACCAGACTATCAACAATGAGCAGTTCTTC.

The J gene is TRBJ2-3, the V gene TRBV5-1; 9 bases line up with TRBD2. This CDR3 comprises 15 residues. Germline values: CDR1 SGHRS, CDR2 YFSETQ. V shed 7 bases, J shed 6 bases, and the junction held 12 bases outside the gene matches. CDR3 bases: TGCGCCAGCGCGCAAGCGGGGGGCATAATGGATACGCAGTATTTT. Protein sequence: CASAQAGGIMDTQYF. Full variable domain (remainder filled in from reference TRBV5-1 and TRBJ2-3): KAGVTQTPRYLIKTRGQQVTLSCSPISGHRSVSWYQQTPGQGLQFLFEYFSETQRNKGNFPGRFSGRQFSNSRSEMNVSTLELGDSALYLCASAQAGGIMDTQYFGPGTRLTVL.

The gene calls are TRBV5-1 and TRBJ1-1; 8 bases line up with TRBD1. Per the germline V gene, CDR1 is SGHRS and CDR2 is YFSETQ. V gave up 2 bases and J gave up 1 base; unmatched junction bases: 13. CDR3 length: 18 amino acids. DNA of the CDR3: TGCGCCAGCAGCTTCTTACGTACCGGGACAGGCTCGAACACTGAAGCTTTCTTT. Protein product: CASSFLRTGTGSNTEAFF.

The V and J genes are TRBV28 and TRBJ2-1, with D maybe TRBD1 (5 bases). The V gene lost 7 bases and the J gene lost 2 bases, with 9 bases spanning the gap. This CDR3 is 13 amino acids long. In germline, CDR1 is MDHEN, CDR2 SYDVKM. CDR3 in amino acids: CASTWGTYNEQFF. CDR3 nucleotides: TGTGCCAGCACCTGGGGCACCTACAATGAGCAGTTCTTC.

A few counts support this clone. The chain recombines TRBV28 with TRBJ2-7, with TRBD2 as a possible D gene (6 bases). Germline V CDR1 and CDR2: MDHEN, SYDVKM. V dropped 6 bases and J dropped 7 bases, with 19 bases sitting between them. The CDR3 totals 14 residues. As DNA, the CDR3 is TGTGCCAGCAGCATAGGGAGGTTGGGGGTTGAGCAGTACTTC. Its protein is CASSIGRLGVEQYF. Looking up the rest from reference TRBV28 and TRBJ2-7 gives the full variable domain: DVKVTQSSRYLVKRTGEKVFLECVQDMDHENMFWYRQDPGLGLRLIYFSYDVKMKEKGDIPEGYSVSREKKERFSLILESASTNQTSMYLCASSIGRLGVEQYFGPGTRLTVT.

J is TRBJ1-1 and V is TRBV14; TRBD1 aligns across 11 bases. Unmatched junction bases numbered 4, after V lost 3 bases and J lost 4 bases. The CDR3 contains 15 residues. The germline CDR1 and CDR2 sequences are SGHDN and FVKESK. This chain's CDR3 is CASSHGQGAGTEAFF. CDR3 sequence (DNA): TGTGCCAGCAGCCATGGACAGGGGGCTGGCACTGAAGCTTTCTTT.

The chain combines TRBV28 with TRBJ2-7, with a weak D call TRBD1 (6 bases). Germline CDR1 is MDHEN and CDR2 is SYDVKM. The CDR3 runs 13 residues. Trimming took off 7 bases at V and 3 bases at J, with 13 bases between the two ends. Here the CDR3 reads CASTGQTYYEQYF. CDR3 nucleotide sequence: TGTGCCAGCACCGGACAGACTTACTACGAGCAGTACTTC. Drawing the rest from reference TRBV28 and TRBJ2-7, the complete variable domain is DVKVTQSSRYLVKRTGEKVFLECVQDMDHENMFWYRQDPGLGLRLIYFSYDVKMKEKGDIPEGYSVSREKKERFSLILESASTNQTSMYLCASTGQTYYEQYFGPGTRLTVT.

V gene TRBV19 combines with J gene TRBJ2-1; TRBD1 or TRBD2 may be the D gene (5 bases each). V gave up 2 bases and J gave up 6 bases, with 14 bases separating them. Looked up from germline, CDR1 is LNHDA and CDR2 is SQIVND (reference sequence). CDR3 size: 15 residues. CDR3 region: CASSIPGHLGNEQFF. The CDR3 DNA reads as TGTGCCAGTAGTATACCGGGGCATCTTGGCAATGAGCAGTTCTTC.

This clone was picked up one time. The CDR3 sequence: CATSGGPPAGELFF. The CDR3 coding sequence is TGTGCCACCAGCGGGGGACCCCCCGCCGGGGAGCTGTTTTTT. This rearrangement joins TRBV15 to TRBJ2-2; D may match TRBD1 or TRBD2 (5 bases each). Trimming pared 5 bases from V and 6 bases from J, leaving 13 bases between. The length of the CDR3 is 14 residues. Germline CDR1 and CDR2: LNHNV and YYDKDF (reference sequence).

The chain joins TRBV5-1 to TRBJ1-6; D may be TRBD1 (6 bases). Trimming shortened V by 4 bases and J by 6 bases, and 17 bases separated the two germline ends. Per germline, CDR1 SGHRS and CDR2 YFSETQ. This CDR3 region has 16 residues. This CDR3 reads CASSQDRTDLNSPLHF. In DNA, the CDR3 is TGCGCCAGCAGCCAAGACCGGACAGATCTTAATTCACCCCTCCACTTT.

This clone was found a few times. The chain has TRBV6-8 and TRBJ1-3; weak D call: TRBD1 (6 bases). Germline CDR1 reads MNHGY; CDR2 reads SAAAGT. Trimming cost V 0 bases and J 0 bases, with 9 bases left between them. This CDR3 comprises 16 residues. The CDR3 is CASSYSTGRSGNTIYF. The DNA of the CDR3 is TGTGCCAGCAGTTACTCGACAGGCCGCTCTGGAAACACCATATATTTT.

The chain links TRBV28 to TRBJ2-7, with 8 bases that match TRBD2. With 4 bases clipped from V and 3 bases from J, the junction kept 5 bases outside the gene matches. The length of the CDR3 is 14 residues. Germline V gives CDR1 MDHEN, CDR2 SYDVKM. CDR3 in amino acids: CASSSLSGIYEQYF. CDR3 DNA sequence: TGTGCCAGCAGTTCCCTTAGCGGGATCTACGAGCAGTACTTC.

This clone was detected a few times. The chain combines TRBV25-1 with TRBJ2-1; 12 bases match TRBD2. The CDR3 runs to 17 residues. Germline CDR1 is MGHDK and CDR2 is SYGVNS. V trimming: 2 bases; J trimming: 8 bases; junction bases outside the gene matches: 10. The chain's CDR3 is CASSERAGLAGTDEQFF. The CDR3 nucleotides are TGTGCCAGCAGTGAACGAGCTGGACTAGCGGGAACAGATGAGCAGTTCTTC.

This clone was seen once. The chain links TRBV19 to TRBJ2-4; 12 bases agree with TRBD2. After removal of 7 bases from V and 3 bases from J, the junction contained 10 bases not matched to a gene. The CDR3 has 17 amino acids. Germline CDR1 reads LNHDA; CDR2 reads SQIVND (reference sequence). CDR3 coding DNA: TGTGCCAGTAAGAGGGCTAGCGGGAGGGCTGGCAAAAACATTCAGTACTTC. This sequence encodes CASKRASGRAGKNIQYF.

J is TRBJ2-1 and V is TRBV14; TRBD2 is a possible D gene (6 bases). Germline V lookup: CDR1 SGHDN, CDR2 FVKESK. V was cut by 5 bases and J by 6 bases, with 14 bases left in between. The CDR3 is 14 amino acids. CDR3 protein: CASSISGWFNEQFF. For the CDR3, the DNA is TGTGCCAGCAGCATTAGCGGCTGGTTCAATGAGCAGTTCTTC.

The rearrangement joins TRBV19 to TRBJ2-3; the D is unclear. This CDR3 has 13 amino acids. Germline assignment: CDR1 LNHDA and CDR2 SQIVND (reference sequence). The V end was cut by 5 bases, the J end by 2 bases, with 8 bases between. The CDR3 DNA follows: TGTGCCAGTAGTCCCGGCCTCACAGATACGCAGTATTTT. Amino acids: CASSPGLTDTQYF.

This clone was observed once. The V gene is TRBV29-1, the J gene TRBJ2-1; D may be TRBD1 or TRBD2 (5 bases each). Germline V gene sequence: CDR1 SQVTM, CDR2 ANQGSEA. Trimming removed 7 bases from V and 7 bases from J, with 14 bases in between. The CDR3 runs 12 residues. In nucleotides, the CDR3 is TGCAGCGGCCAGTGGGGGTTGAATGAGCAGTTCTTC. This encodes CSGQWGLNEQFF.